These 18 T cell receptor beta chains were all obtained from the same sample, sequenced in a study of blood T cells in healthy people across ages. A sample-barcoded 5' primer and a J-beta primer mix were used in a second PCR of roughly 6 to 11 cycles. TCRdb independently ran MiXCR on the 5' RACE reads; one entry per CDR3 protein. Here the sample spans about 1,000,000 distinct CDR3 sequences, under 55% being singletons. The sample taken for sequencing was blood. These TCRs come from a woman aged 55-69 years in good health.

The V call is TRBV9, the J call TRBJ1-2; tentatively, D is TRBD1 (5 bases). Deletions cut 4 bases from V and 4 bases from J, with 17 bases between. The CDR3 runs 15 residues. Germline V gives CDR1 SGDLS, CDR2 YYNGEE. In DNA form, the CDR3 reads TGTGCCAGCAGCAACGGTGACAGCCCTGGCTATGGCTACACCTTC. Amino acid sequence: CASSNGDSPGYGYTF.

This clonotype was detected only a few times. This chain connects TRBV7-3 to TRBJ2-3, with 8 nucleotides matching TRBD1. Germline CDR1 is SGHTA and CDR2 is FQGTGA. There are 16 residues in the CDR3. V lost 1 base to trimming and J lost 4 bases; unmatched junction nucleotides: 7. CDR3 sequence reads: CASSLNQGAIADTQYF. The CDR3 DNA follows: TGTGCCAGCAGCTTAAATCAGGGGGCTATCGCAGATACGCAGTATTTT.

As for this clonotype: At one boundary the junction diverges from the germline segment, which might be a read error. The J gene is TRBJ2-1, the V gene TRBV29-1, with D possibly being TRBD1 (5 bases). This CDR3 has 15 amino acids. Looked up from germline, CDR1 is SQVTM and CDR2 is ANQGSEA. The CDR3 sequence is CSVEDQGSRYNERFF. The CDR3 nucleotides are TGCAGCGTTGAAGATCAGGGTAGCCGATACAATGAGCGGTTCTTC.

J is TRBJ1-2 and V is TRBV25-1, with D unclear. In germline, CDR1 is MGHDK, CDR2 SYGVNS. Trimming took 5 bases from V and 0 from J, leaving 13 bases between them. The CDR3 loop spans 15 amino acids. In DNA form, the CDR3 reads TGTGCCAGCAGTCTATCGTCAGCGGCTAACTATGGCTACACCTTC. It encodes CASSLSSAANYGYTF.

There are a few counts of this clonotype. The V call is TRBV7-9, the J call TRBJ2-3; D ambiguous. This CDR3 has 14 residues. Deletions cut 1 base from V and 3 bases from J, with 8 bases between. Germline assignment: CDR1 SEHNR and CDR2 FQNEAQ (reference sequence). Here the CDR3 DNA reads TGTGCCAGCAGCTTAGTCCAGCGAACAGATACGCAGTATTTT. The encoded protein is CASSLVQRTDTQYF.

CDR3 DNA sequence: TGTGCCAGCAGCTCCACCGGGACATCTTCCGATGAGCAGTTCTTC. Amino acid sequence: CASSSTGTSSDEQFF. The chain couples TRBV7-9 to TRBJ2-1; D possibly corresponds to TRBD1 (6 bases). V lost 4 bases and J 8 bases, leaving 18 bases between the germline ends. The CDR3 is made up of 15 amino acids. Germline assignment: CDR1 SEHNR and CDR2 FQNEAQ (reference sequence). Full variable domain (rest looked up from reference TRBV7-9 and TRBJ2-1): DTGVSQNPRHKITKRGQNVTFRCDPISEHNRLYWYRQTLGQGPEFLTYFQNEAQLEKSRLLSDRFSAERPKGSFSTLEIQRTEQGDSAMYLCASSSTGTSSDEQFFGPGTRLTVL.

V and J are TRBV5-6 and TRBJ2-2; 9 bases align to TRBD2. Losses at the gene ends were 4 bases for V and 4 bases for J; bases not matched to a gene: 5. Germline V lookup: CDR1 SGHDT, CDR2 YYEEEE. The CDR3 is 15 amino acids. CDR3 residues: CASSRSGRGTGELFF. DNA of the CDR3: TGTGCCAGCAGCCGTAGCGGGAGAGGCACCGGGGAGCTGTTTTTT. The full variable domain, completed using reference TRBV5-6 and TRBJ2-2, is DAGVTQSPTHLIKTRGQQVTLRCSPKSGHDTVSWYQQALGQGPQFIFQYYEEEERQRGNFPDRFSGHQFPNYSSELNVNALLLGDSALYLCASSRSGRGTGELFFGEGSRLTVL.

This chain uses TRBV10-2 with TRBJ2-1, with TRBD1 matching 9 bases. This CDR3 has 15 amino acids. V gave up 3 bases and J gave up 2 bases; unmatched junction bases: 2. Germline V gives CDR1 WSHSY, CDR2 SAAADI. The CDR3 DNA reads TGCGCCAGCAGTGACGGGACAGGGCCCTACAATGAGCAGTTCTTC. The encoded protein is CASSDGTGPYNEQFF.

This clonotype was observed a few times. The gene calls are TRBV4-2 and TRBJ2-7, with D hard to call. This CDR3 comprises 17 residues. Germline CDR1 is LGHNA and CDR2 is YNFKEQ. V lost 0 bases, J lost 3 bases, and 18 bases lay in between. The CDR3 is CASSQDPPPRVLYEQYF. CDR3 in DNA: TGTGCCAGCAGCCAAGATCCTCCCCCCCGGGTCCTCTACGAGCAGTACTTC.

V and J are TRBV30 and TRBJ1-1, with D tentatively TRBD1 (6 bases). Germline CDR1 reads GTSNPN; CDR2 reads SVGIG (reference sequence). This CDR3 has 15 residues. V gave up 5 bases and J gave up 3 bases, with 19 bases separating them. The CDR3 sequence: CAWVGWQGQYTEAFF. In DNA, the CDR3 is TGTGCCTGGGTTGGCTGGCAGGGGCAATACACTGAAGCTTTCTTT.

The V and J genes are TRBV9 and TRBJ2-1, with TRBD2 matching 9 bases. This CDR3 is built from 16 residues. The V gene's germline CDR1 is SGDLS and CDR2 YYNGEE. V dropped 0 bases and J dropped 6; count of bases not matched to a gene: 7. This CDR3 is CASSVDAGGMFNEQFF. The CDR3 nucleotides read TGTGCCAGCAGCGTAGACGCGGGAGGGATGTTCAATGAGCAGTTCTTC.

The rearrangement links TRBV28 to TRBJ2-4, with TRBD2 matching 9 bases. With V trimmed by 5 bases and J by 4 bases, 9 bases remained unmatched. Looked up from germline, CDR1 is MDHEN and CDR2 is SYDVKM. The CDR3 consists of 16 residues. In DNA form, the CDR3 reads TGTGCCAGCAGTCTGAGGACTAGCGATAGAAAAAACATTCAGTACTTC. Its protein is CASSLRTSDRKNIQYF.

There are many counts of this clonotype. The chain uses TRBV29-1 and TRBJ2-1; D may be TRBD1 (6 bases). V lost 3 bases and J 9 bases, leaving 21 bases between the germline ends. In germline, CDR1 is SQVTM, CDR2 ANQGSEA. The length of the CDR3 is 15 residues. The CDR3 DNA reads TGCAGCGTTGATGGGGGCCTGGGGGTATTTGGTGAGCAGTTCTTC. The encoded protein is CSVDGGLGVFGEQFF.

The table lists this clonotype with a few counts. CDR3 protein: CSAAFPGTGQETQYF. The CDR3 coding sequence is TGCAGTGCGGCCTTCCCCGGGACGGGCCAAGAGACCCAGTACTTC. The V call is TRBV20-1, the J call TRBJ2-5; either TRBD1 or TRBD2 may supply D (5 bases each). Trimming shortened V by 6 bases and J by 1 base, and 18 bases separated the two germline ends. Germline V lookup: CDR1 DFQATT, CDR2 SNEGSKA (reference sequence). The CDR3 is 15 amino acids.

In DNA, the CDR3 is TGTGCCAGCAGTTTGATCGGGAGCTCCTATAATTCACCCCTCCACTTT. It translates to CASSLIGSSYNSPLHF. The rearrangement joins TRBV27 to TRBJ1-6; no clear D gene. The CDR3 loop spans 16 amino acids. Trimming pared 3 bases from V and 0 bases from J, leaving 9 bases between. CDR1 is MNHEY, CDR2 SMNVEV, per germline (reference sequence).

In its sample, this clonotype was seen a few times. The chain links TRBV5-4 to TRBJ2-1, with D possibly TRBD2 on 6 matching bases. Germline V gene data show CDR1 as SGHNT and CDR2 as YYREEE (reference sequence). The ends were cut back, 4 bases at V and 4 bases at J, with 18 bases in the middle. The CDR3 extends over 16 amino acids. CDR3 sequence reads: CASSQGSGAPYNEQFF. CDR3 DNA sequence: TGTGCCAGCAGCCAAGGGTCGGGAGCTCCGTACAATGAGCAGTTCTTC.

V is TRBV11-2 and J is TRBJ2-5; 13 bases are a match to TRBD2. In germline, CDR1 is SGHAT, CDR2 FQNNGV. V shed 5 bases, J shed 5 bases, and the junction held 8 bases outside the gene matches. The CDR3 is 16 amino acids. Written as DNA, the CDR3 is TGTGCCAGCAGCCCAGAGGGGACTAGCGGGAAGGAGACCCAGTACTTC. Translating it yields CASSPEGTSGKETQYF. Full variable domain (outside the CDR3, taken from reference TRBV11-2 and TRBJ2-5): EAGVAQSPRYKIIEKRQSVAFWCNPISGHATLYWYQQILGQGPKLLIQFQNNGVVDDSQLPKDRFSAERLKGVDSTLKIQPAKLEDSAVYLCASSPEGTSGKETQYFGPGTRLLVL.

The chain employs TRBV2 and TRBJ2-1, with D unresolved. Trimming removed 2 bases at V and 7 bases at J, with 12 bases between. Germline CDR1 SNHLY, CDR2 FYNNEI. This CDR3 spans 14 amino acids. The CDR3, as DNA: TGTGCCAGCAGTGAACTCAGAACCTTAAATGAGCAGTTCTTC. Residues: CASSELRTLNEQFF.